The 19 T cell receptor beta chains listed next were all sequenced from one sample in a study of cytomegalovirus exposure and HLA in healthy donors. The study ran its PCR with 60 Vbeta and 13 Jbeta primers. Sequenced by immunoSEQ multiplex PCR; TCRdb stores in-frame clones only, minus some. The table lists approximately 130,000 clones, about 80% of them singletons. The sample consisted of PBMCs. All receptors derive from a woman aged 50 to 60 in good health and CMV-seronegative.

There are a few counts of this clone. The chain couples TRBV19 to TRBJ2-5, with D possibly TRBD2 on 5 matching bases. Germline lookup yields CDR1 LNHDA and CDR2 SQIVND (reference sequence). The V and J ends lost 6 bases and 4 bases respectively, with 12 bases between them. The CDR3 loop spans 13 amino acids. The chain's CDR3 is CASSGKARETQYF. CDR3 in DNA: TGTGCCAGTAGCGGGAAGGCTAGAGAGACCCAGTACTTC.

A single count supports this clone. V and J are TRBV6-1 and TRBJ2-7; D not resolved. Trimming left V 1 base short and J 2 bases short, with 12 bases between. The CDR3 is 15 amino acids. The germline CDR1 and CDR2 sequences are MNHNS and SASEGT. The CDR3 loop reads CASSEVPGSTYEQYV. The CDR3 DNA reads as TGTGCCAGCAGTGAAGTCCCAGGCAGTACCTACGAGCAGTACGTC.

The V gene is TRBV27, the J gene TRBJ2-5, with 8 bases identical to TRBD2. After removal of 4 bases from V and 8 bases from J, the junction contained 15 bases not matched to a gene. The V gene's germline CDR1 is MNHEY and CDR2 SMNVEV (reference sequence). The CDR3 is made up of 16 amino acids. This CDR3 reads CASSSSSGLAFSTQYF. In DNA form, the CDR3 reads TGTGCCAGCAGTTCCTCTTCTGGACTAGCCTTCTCCACCCAGTACTTC.

The chain joins TRBV6-5 to TRBJ2-6; no clear D gene. V shed 4 bases and J shed 0 bases, with 4 bases lying between them. This CDR3 comprises 14 residues. CDR1 is MNHEY and CDR2 is SVGAGI in the germline V gene. Here the CDR3 DNA reads TGTGCCAGCAGTTCTACCTCTGGGGCCAACGTCCTGACTTTC. Protein: CASSSTSGANVLTF.

The chain employs TRBV7-9 and TRBJ2-5, with D perhaps TRBD2 (7 bases). TRBJ2-7 explains the end of the DNA better; the J call may be wrong. This CDR3 spans 17 amino acids. Germline V gene sequence: CDR1 SEHNR, CDR2 FQNEAQ (reference sequence). The CDR3, as DNA: TGTGCCAGCAGCTCTAGCAGGGGAGGGGCCCGGCCTTCCGAGCAGTACTTC. Its translation: CASSSSRGGARPSEQYF.

The rearrangement joins TRBV11-1 to TRBJ2-7, with D possibly being TRBD1 (5 bases). V shed 5 bases and J shed 5 bases, with 13 bases lying between them. CDR3 length: 13 amino acids. Germline CDR1 and CDR2: SGHAT and FQDESV (reference sequence). CDR3 protein: CASSPGAVNEQYF. Written as DNA, the CDR3 is TGTGCCAGCAGCCCTGGGGCGGTTAACGAGCAGTACTTC.

The chain recombines TRBV25-1 with TRBJ2-7; the match to TRBD2 covers 10 bases. Trimming removed 6 bases from V and 3 bases from J; junction bases left unmatched: 5. This CDR3 is built from 14 residues. Germline loops: CDR1 MGHDK, CDR2 SYGVNS. The CDR3 region is CASRPGLASYEQYV. CDR3 DNA sequence: TGTGCCAGCAGGCCGGGACTAGCGAGCTACGAGCAGTACGTC.

This chain uses TRBV5-1 with TRBJ2-3, with 10 bases aligning to TRBD2. The CDR3 contains 13 residues. Germline CDR1 reads SGHRS; CDR2 reads YFSETQ. Trimming took 8 bases from V and 4 from J; bases not matched to a gene: 4. CDR3 sequence: CASQREGPDTQYF. CDR3 sequence (DNA): TGCGCCAGTCAGCGGGAGGGCCCAGATACGCAGTATTTT.

V gene TRBV28 combines with J gene TRBJ2-1; TRBD1 aligns across 9 bases. In germline, CDR1 is MDHEN, CDR2 SYDVKM. The trim removed 4 bases at V and 6 bases at J, leaving 10 bases unmatched. This CDR3 region has 16 residues. This CDR3 is CASSSLLDRGINEQFF. The CDR3 bases are TGTGCCAGCAGTTCCTTGCTCGACAGGGGGATCAATGAGCAGTTCTTC.

This clone appeared a few times. This chain joins TRBV6-1 and TRBJ2-5, with D maybe TRBD2 (6 bases). V was shortened by 3 bases and J by 1 base, with 12 bases between the two germline ends. Per the germline V gene, CDR1 is MNHNS and CDR2 is SASEGT. The CDR3 runs 15 residues. CDR3 region: CASSEYGSSQETQYF. Here the CDR3 DNA reads TGTGCCAGCAGTGAGTACGGGAGCTCCCAAGAGACCCAGTACTTC.

The J gene is TRBJ1-4, the V gene TRBV19, with D possibly matching TRBD1 (6 bases). This CDR3 is 15 amino acids long. Germline loops: CDR1 LNHDA, CDR2 SQIVND (reference sequence). V lost 1 base, J lost 3 bases, and 9 bases lay in between. The CDR3 DNA sequence: TGTGCCAGTAGTATAGCCAGGGGCTCTAATGAAAAACTGTTTTTT. Residues: CASSIARGSNEKLFF.

The rearrangement joins TRBV9 to TRBJ2-4; TRBD2 is a possible D gene (6 bases). CDR1 SGDLS and CDR2 YYNGEE come from the germline V gene. Trimming stripped 0 bases from V and 4 bases from J, with 23 bases between. The CDR3 is 19 residues long. In DNA form, the CDR3 reads TGTGCCAGCAGCGTAGCTACGGATACAGGAGGGCAGCTAAAAAACATTCAGTACTTC. This gives the protein CASSVATDTGGQLKNIQYF.

This clone appeared a few times. The chain combines TRBV4-2 with TRBJ1-1; D is undetermined. This CDR3 has 14 residues. Trimming shortened V by 1 base and J by 6 bases, and 12 bases separated the two germline ends. Germline CDR1 is LGHNA and CDR2 is YNFKEQ. The CDR3 sequence is CASSQALGRSEAFF. CDR3 in DNA: TGTGCCAGCAGCCAAGCTCTAGGGAGGTCTGAAGCTTTCTTT.

The chain employs TRBV5-6 and TRBJ2-3; 10 nucleotides match TRBD1. The CDR3 runs to 17 residues. Germline CDR1 and CDR2: SGHDT and YYEEEE. The V gene end was trimmed by 0 bases and the J gene end by 6 bases; junction bases not matched to a gene: 10. CDR3 nucleotide sequence: TGTGCCAGCAGCTTGGTGGACAGGGGGTTCTCGGGTGATACGCAGTATTTT. Translated, it gives CASSLVDRGFSGDTQYF.

The gene calls are TRBV4-3 and TRBJ2-3; the D is unclear. CDR1 is LGHNA and CDR2 is YSLEER in the germline V gene. The germline V and J ends were trimmed by 4 bases and 2 bases, with 7 bases remaining between them. The CDR3 is made up of 13 amino acids. The CDR3 nucleotides read TGCGCCAGCAGCCTGGGCTTCACAGATACGCAGTATTTT. Its protein is CASSLGFTDTQYF.

The chain is built from TRBV28 and TRBJ1-1, with 7 bases fitting TRBD1. The V segment lost 5 bases and the J segment 1 base; nucleotides outside the gene matches: 7. Germline V gene lookup returns CDR1 MDHEN and CDR2 SYDVKM. This CDR3 contains 15 residues. This CDR3 reads CASSPTGQPNTEAFF. CDR3 bases: TGTGCCAGCAGTCCGACGGGACAGCCGAACACTGAAGCTTTCTTT.

This chain links TRBV15 with TRBJ2-7; 11 positions agree with TRBD2. This CDR3 has 15 amino acids. The V gene end was trimmed by 2 bases and the J gene end by 7 bases; junction bases not matched to a gene: 7. The V gene's germline CDR1 is LNHNV and CDR2 YYDKDF (reference sequence). CDR3 bases: TGTGCCACCAGCAGATTAGCGGGAGGGCCAAAAGAGCAGTACTTC. Translated, it gives CATSRLAGGPKEQYF.

Points on this clone: Compared with germline, one end of the junction differs, possibly owing to a read error. The genes are TRBV6-6 and TRBJ1-1; possible D gene TRBD1, 5 bases. The CDR3 length is 13 residues. The V gene's germline CDR1 is MNHNY and CDR2 SVGAGI (reference sequence). As DNA, the CDR3 is TGTGCCAGCATTACGACAGCCAACACTGAAGCTCTCTTT. Protein product: CASITTANTEALF.

The V and J genes are TRBV29-1 and TRBJ2-1; 11 bases are a match to TRBD2. Germline V gene lookup returns CDR1 SQVTM and CDR2 ANQGSEA. CDR3 size: 14 residues. The V and J ends lost 4 bases and 6 bases, in that order; junction bases with no gene match: 5. CDR3 region: CSVATSGSGNEQFF. The CDR3, as DNA: TGCAGCGTTGCAACTAGCGGGAGCGGCAATGAGCAGTTCTTC.